This TCR beta chain was captured by sequencing in a study of blood T cell repertoires in COVID-19. Across the study: The analysed material was cDNA or gDNA that came from T cells, B-cell-depleted T cells, or PBMCs.

The V gene end was trimmed by 1 base and the J gene end by 5 bases; junction bases not matched to a gene: 7. The CDR3 length is 15 residues. Per the germline V gene, CDR1 is KGHSH and CDR2 is LQKENI. Patients in Seattle were enrolled during active infection, then followed longitudinally. Original processing methods: Amplification of reference gene primers provided the estimated nucleated cell counts. TCRdb keeps only in-frame clones here, not all; method: immunoSEQ multiplex PCR. That table is the source of V, J and clone size, and D and trimming were worked out from the DNA. Of 410,000 or so clones listed, 70% to 90% are singletons.

This receptor was taken from a middle-aged woman with COVID-19, enrolled during active disease. This rearrangement joins TRBV18 to TRBJ1-1; TRBD1 agrees at 7 bases. The sample taken for sequencing was peripheral blood. The CDR3 DNA is TGTGCCAGCTCACCACAAGGGGGCTGGTATACTGAAGCTTTCTTT. Translation gives CASSPQGGWYTEAFF.